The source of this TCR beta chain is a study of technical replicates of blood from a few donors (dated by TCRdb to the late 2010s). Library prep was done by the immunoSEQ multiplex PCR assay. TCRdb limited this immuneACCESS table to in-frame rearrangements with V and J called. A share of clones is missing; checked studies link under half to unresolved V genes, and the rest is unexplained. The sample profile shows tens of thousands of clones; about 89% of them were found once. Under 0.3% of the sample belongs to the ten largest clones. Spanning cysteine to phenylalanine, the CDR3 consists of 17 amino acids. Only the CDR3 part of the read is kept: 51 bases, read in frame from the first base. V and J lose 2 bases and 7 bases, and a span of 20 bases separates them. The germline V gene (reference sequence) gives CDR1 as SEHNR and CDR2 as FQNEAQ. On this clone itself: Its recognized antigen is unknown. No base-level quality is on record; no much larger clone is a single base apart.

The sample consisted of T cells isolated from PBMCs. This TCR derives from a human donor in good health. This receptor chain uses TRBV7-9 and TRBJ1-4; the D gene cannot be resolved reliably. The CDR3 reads CASSLPPPWSTSEKLFF. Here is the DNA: TGTGCCAGCAGCTTACCTCCCCCTTGGTCCACATCTGAAAAACTGTTTTTT.